This T cell receptor (beta chain) appears in the sequencing data of a study of T cell changes during pregnancy in multiple sclerosis. Data came from immunoSEQ multiplex PCR; TCRdb stores just in-frame clones and leaves some out. The table has around 43,000 clones, 93% seen once. CDR1 and CDR2 from the germline V gene are SGHAT and FQNNGV. The CDR3 spans 16 residues. V lost 2 bases, J lost 6 bases, and 10 bases stayed unmatched. The sequence was obtained from a female donor with multiple sclerosis, enrolled in a pregnancy study. The J gene is TRBJ1-3, the V gene TRBV11-2; 7 positions match TRBD1. Sequences were derived from CD8+ T cells from peripheral blood mononuclear cells, sampled after pregnancy. The CDR3 sequence: CASSLNYGDRKNTIYF. The CDR3 DNA sequence: TGTGCCAGCAGCTTAAATTATGGGGACAGAAAAAACACCATATATTTT.